A selection of T cell receptor beta chains follows, all from one sample in a study of blood T cell repertoires in COVID-19. Repertoires were generated with immunoSEQ multiplex PCR, while TCRdb's copy carries only in-frame clones and drops some. The sample includes around 310,000 clones, 75% to 95% of them seen just once. The sequencing sample was made of peripheral blood. The receptors were sampled from a woman aged 25 to 39 with COVID-19, enrolled during active disease. CDR3s include the opening cysteine and the closing phenylalanine or tryptophan. The order of the fields is D gene, clone size, V gene, J gene, CDR3 protein, CDR3 DNA. D genes are given only for firm matches. Size values are once, few and many counts, or a class for expanded clones, and some rows have none.

D: TRBD1
size: -
V: TRBV29-1
J: TRBJ1-1
CDR3: CSVNRGTDTEAFF
DNA: TGCAGCGTAAACAGGGGGACTGACACTGAAGCTTTCTTT

D: TRBD2
size: -
V: TRBV5-1
J: TRBJ2-3
CDR3: CASSLERGRDTQYF
DNA: TGCGCCAGCAGCTTGGAACGCGGGAGAGATACGCAGTATTTT

D: TRBD1
size: -
V: TRBV7-9
J: TRBJ2-5
CDR3: CASSPWTGWETQYF
DNA: TGTGCCAGCAGCCCCTGGACAGGGTGGGAGACCCAGTACTTC

D: -
size: -
V: TRBV27
J: TRBJ1-4
CDR3: CASSLQGFGEKLFF
DNA: TGTGCCAGCAGTCTTCAGGGGTTCGGAGAAAAACTGTTTTTT

D: -
size: -
V: TRBV20-1
J: TRBJ1-2
CDR3: CSAQHWGGYTF
DNA: TGCAGTGCGCAGCATTGGGGCGGCTACACCTTC

D: -
size: -
V: TRBV4-2
J: TRBJ1-4
CDR3: CASSRAPAGTRNEKLFF
DNA: TGTGCCAGCAGCCGAGCCCCCGCCGGGACTCGTAATGAAAAACTGTTTTTT

D: TRBD1
size: -
V: TRBV3-1/TRBV3-2
J: TRBJ1-5
CDR3: CASSQGPPITLTGRQPQHF
DNA: TGTGCCAGCAGCCAAGGACCGCCTATAACGCTGACAGGGAGGCAGCCCCAGCATTTT

D: TRBD2
size: -
V: TRBV10-2
J: TRBJ2-7
CDR3: CASSETWTSGRGGEQYF
DNA: TGCGCCAGCAGTGAGACTTGGACTAGCGGGAGAGGGGGCGAGCAGTACTTC

D: -
size: few
V: TRBV7-2
J: TRBJ2-7
CDR3: CASSQPGGTYEQYF
DNA: TGTGCCAGCAGCCAGCCTGGCGGAACCTACGAGCAGTACTTC

D: -
size: few
V: TRBV7-9
J: TRBJ2-2
CDR3: CASSLRVGAGELFF
DNA: TGTGCCAGCAGCTTAAGGGTAGGGGCCGGGGAGCTGTTTTTT

D: TRBD1
size: -
V: TRBV7-2
J: TRBJ2-1
CDR3: CASSLRDRGSEQFF
DNA: TGTGCCAGCAGCCTTAGGGACAGGGGGAGTGAGCAGTTCTTC

D: -
size: -
V: TRBV11-2
J: TRBJ1-6
CDR3: CASSLNRLSPLHF
DNA: TGTGCCAGCAGCTTAAACAGGCTTTCACCCCTCCACTTT

D: TRBD1
size: -
V: TRBV14
J: TRBJ1-2
CDR3: CASSQDITGGYGYTF
DNA: TGTGCCAGCAGCCAAGATATTACAGGGGGCTATGGCTACACCTTC

D: TRBD2
size: -
V: TRBV27
J: TRBJ2-7
CDR3: CASSLGGGEQYF
DNA: TGTGCCAGCAGTTTGGGCGGGGGCGAGCAGTACTTC

D: TRBD2
size: -
V: TRBV28
J: TRBJ2-1
CDR3: CASSSLAGGNNEQFF
DNA: TGTGCCAGCAGTTCACTAGCGGGAGGAAACAATGAGCAGTTCTTC

D: -
size: -
V: TRBV4-1
J: TRBJ2-1
CDR3: CASSRPGQTLYNEQFF
DNA: TGCGCCAGCAGCCGCCCTGGGCAAACCCTATACAATGAGCAGTTCTTC